This record concerns one T cell receptor (beta chain) sequence. Its cognate antigen is unknown. Quantitative barcoded 5'-RACE was used to prepare TCR beta libraries. TCRdb passed the 5' RACE reads through MiXCR, listing each CDR3 protein once. The sample lists 290,000 or so distinct CDR3 sequences; around 21% were seen once. The germline gives CDR1 SGHNT, CDR2 YYREEE (reference sequence). The CDR3 contains 17 residues. V was cut by 0 bases and J by 0 bases, with 13 bases left in between. This specimen belongs to a study of CD8 T cells in ankylosing spondylitis. Study findings and constraints: As reported, disease-linked clones showed significant enrichment in matched ankylosing spondylitis synovial fluid. Researchers report that disease-linked clones proved CD8+ and relatively rare in peripheral blood.

The receptor was isolated from a female donor with ankylosing spondylitis or in good health (not recorded which). This chain uses TRBV5-4 with TRBJ2-1, with D perhaps assigned TRBD1 or TRBD2 (5 bases each). Sequenced sample: blood, either unsorted or a sorted T cell fraction (not recorded which). In DNA, the CDR3 is TGTGCCAGCAGCTTGGCCATTGGGGGAAGCTCCTACAATGAGCAGTTCTTC. Translated: CASSLAIGGSSYNEQFF.